This T cell receptor beta chain is from a study of spatial heterogeneity in lung cancer. The wider study: Consistently, beta-chain sequences turned up in larger numbers than alpha-chain sequences did.

The study tagged each TCR cDNA molecule with a unique molecular identifier. TCRdb used MiXCR to reprocess the 5' RACE reads, holding one entry per CDR3 protein. The sample lists around 110,000 distinct CDR3 sequences, about 12% occurring once. Trimming removed 1 base from V and 7 bases from J, with 22 bases in between. Per the germline V gene, CDR1 is MDHEN and CDR2 is SYDVKM. The CDR3 consists of 17 residues. Time point specified: blood at routine non-recurrence follow-up after resection. Unsorted samples of tumor, nontumor lung or frozen PBMC had their whole RNA sequenced. The rearrangement uses TRBV28 and TRBJ2-5; D possibly corresponds to TRBD2 (7 bases). The receptor was isolated from a male donor with early-stage non-small cell lung cancer. Here the sequenced sample was PBMCs, taken at follow-up. For the CDR3, the DNA is TGTGCCAGCAGTTTATCCTCAGGGGTCGGGAGGTCAGGGACCCAGTACTTC. Its protein is CASSLSSGVGRSGTQYF.